This T cell receptor beta chain was profiled in a study of glioma-infiltrating T cells after dendritic cell vaccination. Study details: The vaccine used monocyte-derived dendritic cells pulsed overnight with autologous tumor lysate. General observations from the study: Complete blood and tumor specimen sets were limited to few patients. Survival was not directly related to TCR clonality in these patients.

V dropped 4 bases and J dropped 6 bases, with 15 bases sitting between them. The CDR3 spans 14 residues. In germline, CDR1 is MDHEN, CDR2 SYDVKM. No glioblastoma patient carried an isocitrate dehydrogenase mutation. This clone was seen once. Its antigen is not identified. Sequencing was performed with immunoSEQ multiplex PCR; in TCRdb, only in-frame clones are kept and a portion is missing. This table has 93,000 or so clones, 79% appearing once. The source was blood, collected before dendritic cell vaccination. The chain recombines TRBV28 with TRBJ1-2, with a possible D match to TRBD1 (6 bases). The source is a human donor with glioblastoma. CDR3 coding DNA: TGTGCCAGCAGTTCGGCACAGGGTGGGAATGGCTACACCTTC. Translation gives CASSSAQGGNGYTF.